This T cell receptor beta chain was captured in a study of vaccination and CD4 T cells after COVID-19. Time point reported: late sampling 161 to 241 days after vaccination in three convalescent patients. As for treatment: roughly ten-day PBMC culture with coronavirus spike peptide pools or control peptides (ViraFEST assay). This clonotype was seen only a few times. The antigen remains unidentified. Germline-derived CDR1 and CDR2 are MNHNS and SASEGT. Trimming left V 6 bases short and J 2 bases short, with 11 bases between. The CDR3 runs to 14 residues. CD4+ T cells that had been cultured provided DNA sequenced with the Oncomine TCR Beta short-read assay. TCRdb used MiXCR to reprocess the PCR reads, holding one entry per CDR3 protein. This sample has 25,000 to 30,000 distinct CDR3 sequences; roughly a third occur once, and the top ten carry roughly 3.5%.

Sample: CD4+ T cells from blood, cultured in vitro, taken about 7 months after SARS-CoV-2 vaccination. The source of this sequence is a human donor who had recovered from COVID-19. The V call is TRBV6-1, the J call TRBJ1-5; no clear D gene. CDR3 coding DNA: TGTGCCAGCAGCCTACCGGTCCGCAATCAGCCCCAGCATTTT. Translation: CASSLPVRNQPQHF.